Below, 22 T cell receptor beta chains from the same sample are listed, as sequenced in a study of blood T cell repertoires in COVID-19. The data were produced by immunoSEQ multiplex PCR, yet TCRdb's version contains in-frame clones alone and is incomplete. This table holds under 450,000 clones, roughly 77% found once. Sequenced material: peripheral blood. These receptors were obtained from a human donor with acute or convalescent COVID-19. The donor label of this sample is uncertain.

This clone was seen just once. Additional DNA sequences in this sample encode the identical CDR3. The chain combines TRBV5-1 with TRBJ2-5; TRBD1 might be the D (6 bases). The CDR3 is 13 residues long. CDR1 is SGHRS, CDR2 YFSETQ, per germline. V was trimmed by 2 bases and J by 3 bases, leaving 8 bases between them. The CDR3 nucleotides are TGCGCCAGCAGCTTACAGGGAGAAGAGACCCAGTACTTC. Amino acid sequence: CASSLQGEETQYF.

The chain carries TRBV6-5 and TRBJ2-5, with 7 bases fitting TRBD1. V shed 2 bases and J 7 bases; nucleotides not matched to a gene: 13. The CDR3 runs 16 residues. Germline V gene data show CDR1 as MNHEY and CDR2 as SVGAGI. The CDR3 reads CASSYRGQYFGATQYF. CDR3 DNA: TGTGCCAGCAGTTACAGGGGGCAATACTTTGGGGCGACCCAGTACTTC.

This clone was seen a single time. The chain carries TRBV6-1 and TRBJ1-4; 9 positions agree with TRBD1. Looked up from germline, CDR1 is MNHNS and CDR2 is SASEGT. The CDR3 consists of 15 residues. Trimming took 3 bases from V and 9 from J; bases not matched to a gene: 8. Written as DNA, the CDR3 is TGTGCCAGCAGTGAGGGAAGGACAGGGGCTAAAAAACTGTTTTTT. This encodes CASSEGRTGAKKLFF.

The CDR3 here is CASSLLGRGPQETQYF. The CDR3 DNA reads as TGTGCCAGCAGCCTCCTCGGTAGAGGGCCTCAAGAGACCCAGTACTTC. V gene TRBV14 combines with J gene TRBJ2-5; maybe TRBD2 (5 bases). The CDR3 extends over 16 amino acids. Germline CDR1 reads SGHDN; CDR2 reads FVKESK. V lost 4 bases, J lost 2 bases, and 17 bases lay in between.

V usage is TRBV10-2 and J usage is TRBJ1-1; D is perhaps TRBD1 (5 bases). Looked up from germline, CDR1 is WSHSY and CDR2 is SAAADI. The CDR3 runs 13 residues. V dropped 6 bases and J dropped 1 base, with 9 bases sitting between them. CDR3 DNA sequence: TGCGCCAGCAGGCTCAGGGCGAACACTGAAGCTTTCTTT. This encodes CASRLRANTEAFF.

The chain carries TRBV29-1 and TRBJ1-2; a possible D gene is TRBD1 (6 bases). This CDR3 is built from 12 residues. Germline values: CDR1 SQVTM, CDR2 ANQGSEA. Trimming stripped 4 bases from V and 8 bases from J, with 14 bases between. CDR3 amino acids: CSVGHRVLGYTF. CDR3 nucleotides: TGCAGCGTTGGCCACAGGGTTCTGGGCTACACCTTC.

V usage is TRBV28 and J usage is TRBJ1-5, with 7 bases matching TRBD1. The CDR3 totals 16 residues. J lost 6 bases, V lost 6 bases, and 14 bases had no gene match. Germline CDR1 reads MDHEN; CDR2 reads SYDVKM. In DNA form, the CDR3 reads TGTGCCAGCAGCAATAGGGACAGCTGGGGGTCTCAGCCCCAGCATTTT. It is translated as CASSNRDSWGSQPQHF.

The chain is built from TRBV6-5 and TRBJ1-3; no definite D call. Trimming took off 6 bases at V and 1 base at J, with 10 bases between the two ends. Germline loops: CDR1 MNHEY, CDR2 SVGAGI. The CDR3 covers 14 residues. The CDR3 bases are TGTGCCAGCAGAATGTCAGTTTCTGGAAACACCATATATTTT. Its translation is CASRMSVSGNTIYF.

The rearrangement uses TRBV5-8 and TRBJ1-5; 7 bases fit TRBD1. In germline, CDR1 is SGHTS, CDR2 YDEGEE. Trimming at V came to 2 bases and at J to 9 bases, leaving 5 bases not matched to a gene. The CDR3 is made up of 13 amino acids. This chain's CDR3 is CASSLQGRGPQHF. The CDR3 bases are TGTGCCAGCAGCTTACAGGGGCGCGGGCCCCAGCATTTT.

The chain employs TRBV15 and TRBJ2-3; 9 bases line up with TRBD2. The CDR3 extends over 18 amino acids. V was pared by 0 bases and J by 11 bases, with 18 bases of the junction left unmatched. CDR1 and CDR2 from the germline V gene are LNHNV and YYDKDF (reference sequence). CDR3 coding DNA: TGTGCCACCAGCAGAGATGACCCGTGGACTAGCGACGATTGGCAGCAGTATTTT. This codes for CATSRDDPWTSDDWQQYF.

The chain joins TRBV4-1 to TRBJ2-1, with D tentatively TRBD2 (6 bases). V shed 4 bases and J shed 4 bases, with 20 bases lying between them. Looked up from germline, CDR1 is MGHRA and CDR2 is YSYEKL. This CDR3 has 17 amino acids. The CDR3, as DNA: TGCGCCAGCAGCCCCCTCGGGGGACCCGCGGTTTACAATGAGCAGTTCTTC. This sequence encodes CASSPLGGPAVYNEQFF.

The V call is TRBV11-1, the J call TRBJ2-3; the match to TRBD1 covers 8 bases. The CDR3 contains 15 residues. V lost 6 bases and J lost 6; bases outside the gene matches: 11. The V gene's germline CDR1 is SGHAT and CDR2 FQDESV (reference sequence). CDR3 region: CASRAPRGQRDTQYF. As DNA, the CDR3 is TGTGCCAGCAGAGCCCCCAGGGGGCAAAGGGATACGCAGTATTTT.

The CDR3 nucleotides are TGTGCCAGCAGCCAAGTCGTGGCGTCCGTTAGCGCTTTCTTT. This translates into CASSQVVASVSAFF. The rearrangement uses TRBV4-2 and TRBJ1-1, with no clear D. The CDR3 has 14 amino acids. CDR1 and CDR2 from the germline V gene are LGHNA and YNFKEQ. Between the trimmed V and J ends, which lost 1 base and 11 bases, there was a span of 17 bases.

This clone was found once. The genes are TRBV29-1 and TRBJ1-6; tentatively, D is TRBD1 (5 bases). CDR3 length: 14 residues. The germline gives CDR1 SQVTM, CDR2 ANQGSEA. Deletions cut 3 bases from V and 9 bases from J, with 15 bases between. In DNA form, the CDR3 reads TGCAGCGTTGAGGTGGCAGGGAAAGGTTCACCCCTCCACTTT. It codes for CSVEVAGKGSPLHF. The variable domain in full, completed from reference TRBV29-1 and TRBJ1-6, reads SAVISQKPSRDICQRGTSLTIQCQVDSQVTMMFWYRQQPGQSLTLIATANQGSEATYESGFVIDKFPISRPNLTFSTLTVSNMSPEDSSIYLCSVEVAGKGSPLHFGNGTRLTVT.

The CDR3 region is CASSLHAGREYGYTF. The DNA of the CDR3 is TGTGCCAGCAGCTTGCATGCGGGGCGCGAATATGGCTACACCTTC. The chain is built from TRBV5-8 and TRBJ1-2, with D perhaps matching TRBD1 (5 bases). V was clipped by 1 base and J by 5 bases, with 15 bases between them. The CDR3 is 15 amino acids. In germline, CDR1 is SGHTS, CDR2 YDEGEE.

The CDR3 loop reads CASSLLGGREAFF. The CDR3, as DNA: TGTGCCAGCAGTTTATTGGGGGGACGTGAAGCTTTCTTT. This chain connects TRBV28 to TRBJ1-1; maybe TRBD1 (5 bases). The CDR3 contains 13 residues. Germline V lookup: CDR1 MDHEN, CDR2 SYDVKM. Trimming left V 1 base short and J 7 bases short, with 10 bases between.

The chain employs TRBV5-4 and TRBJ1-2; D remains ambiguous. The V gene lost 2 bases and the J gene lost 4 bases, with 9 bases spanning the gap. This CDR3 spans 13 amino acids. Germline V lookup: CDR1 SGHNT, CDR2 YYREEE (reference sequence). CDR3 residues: CASSFGQTYGYTF. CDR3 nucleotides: TGTGCCAGCAGCTTTGGGCAGACCTATGGCTACACCTTC.

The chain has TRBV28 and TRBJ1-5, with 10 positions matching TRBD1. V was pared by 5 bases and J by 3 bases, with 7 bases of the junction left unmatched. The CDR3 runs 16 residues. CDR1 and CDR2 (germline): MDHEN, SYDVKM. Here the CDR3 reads CASSTPGQGNNQPQHF. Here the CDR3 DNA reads TGTGCCAGCAGTACTCCGGGACAGGGGAACAATCAGCCCCAGCATTTT.

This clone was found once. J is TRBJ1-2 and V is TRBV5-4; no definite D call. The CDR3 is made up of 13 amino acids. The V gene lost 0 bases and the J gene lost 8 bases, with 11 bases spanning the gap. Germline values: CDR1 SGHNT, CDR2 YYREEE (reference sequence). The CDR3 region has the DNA TGTGCCAGCAGCTTGGGATCAGAATACGGCTACACCTTC. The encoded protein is CASSLGSEYGYTF.

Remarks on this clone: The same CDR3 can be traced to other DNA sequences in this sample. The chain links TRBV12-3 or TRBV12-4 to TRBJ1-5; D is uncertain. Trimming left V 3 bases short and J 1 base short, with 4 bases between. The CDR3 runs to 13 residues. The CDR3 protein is CASSFRSNQPQHF. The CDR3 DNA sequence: TGTGCCAGCAGTTTTAGAAGCAATCAGCCCCAGCATTTT.

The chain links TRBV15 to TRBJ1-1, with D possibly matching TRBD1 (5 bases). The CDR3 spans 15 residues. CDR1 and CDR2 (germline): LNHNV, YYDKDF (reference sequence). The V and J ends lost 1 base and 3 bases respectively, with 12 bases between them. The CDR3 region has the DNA TGTGCCACCAGCAGAGGAGGAGGGGCGGACACTGAAGCTTTCTTT. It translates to CATSRGGGADTEAFF.

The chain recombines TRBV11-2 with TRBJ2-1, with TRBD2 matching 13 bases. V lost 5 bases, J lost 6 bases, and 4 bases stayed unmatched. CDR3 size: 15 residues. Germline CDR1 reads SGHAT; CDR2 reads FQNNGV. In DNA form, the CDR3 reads TGTGCCAGCAGCCACAGGACTAGCGGGGGCAATGAGCAGTTCTTC. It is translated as CASSHRTSGGNEQFF.